The next 9 T cell receptor beta chains were all read from a single sample in a study of shared clonotypes between healthy human individuals. Sequencing used immunoSEQ multiplex PCR; TCRdb keeps in-frame clones, though not all of them. The data contain 500,000 to 550,000 clones, about 96% of them seen just once; the ten biggest clones take up 0.05% to 0.08%. Sequences were obtained from naive CD4+ T cells sorted from blood. Described subset: CD45RA+ positively selected. These receptors were obtained from a woman aged 30 to 39 in good health.

The CDR3 DNA sequence: TGTGCCAGCAGTTTAAGAAGTTGGGGTGGGCACACTGAAGCTTTCTTT. Residues: CASSLRSWGGHTEAFF. The chain employs TRBV28 and TRBJ1-1; D gene unclear. V lost 2 bases and J 3 bases, leaving 16 bases between the germline ends. Germline CDR1 is MDHEN and CDR2 is SYDVKM. This CDR3 has 16 residues. Filled out from reference TRBV28 and TRBJ1-1, the complete variable domain reads DVKVTQSSRYLVKRTGEKVFLECVQDMDHENMFWYRQDPGLGLRLIYFSYDVKMKEKGDIPEGYSVSREKKERFSLILESASTNQTSMYLCASSLRSWGGHTEAFFGQGTRLTVV.

In DNA, the CDR3 is TGCGCCAGCAGACCGACAGGGGTGGCTGAGCAGTTCTTC. Translated: CASRPTGVAEQFF. This rearrangement joins TRBV23-1 to TRBJ2-1; 8 bases fit TRBD1. TRBV23-1 is known as an ORF, though its function is uncertain. The CDR3 extends over 13 amino acids. V was pared by 6 bases and J by 9 bases, with 7 bases of the junction left unmatched.

This sequence joins TRBV19 and TRBJ1-1; the D gene is possibly TRBD1 (5 bases). V lost 3 bases to trimming and J lost 0 bases, with 14 bases between them. The CDR3 loop spans 16 amino acids. Looked up from germline, CDR1 is LNHDA and CDR2 is SQIVND (reference sequence). The chain's CDR3 is CASSITGRRMNTEAFF. The CDR3 DNA reads TGTGCCAGTAGTATCACGGGACGGAGGATGAACACTGAAGCTTTCTTT. Together with reference TRBV19 and TRBJ1-1, the CDR3 gives the full variable domain: DGGITQSPKYLFRKEGQNVTLSCEQNLNHDAMYWYRQDPGQGLRLIYYSQIVNDFQKGDIAEGYSVSREKKESFPLTVTSAQKNPTAFYLCASSITGRRMNTEAFFGQGTRLTVV.

The chain links TRBV7-9 to TRBJ2-5; unclear D gene. Germline V gene lookup returns CDR1 SEHNR and CDR2 FQNEAQ (reference sequence). Trimming removed 6 bases at V and 0 bases at J, with 8 bases between. The CDR3 extends over 13 amino acids. The chain's CDR3 is CASRSPNQETQYF. The CDR3, as DNA: TGTGCCAGCAGAAGCCCTAACCAAGAGACCCAGTACTTC. Combining the CDR3 with reference TRBV7-9 and TRBJ2-5 gives the whole variable domain DTGVSQNPRHKITKRGQNVTFRCDPISEHNRLYWYRQTLGQGPEFLTYFQNEAQLEKSRLLSDRFSAERPKGSFSTLEIQRTEQGDSAMYLCASRSPNQETQYFGPGTRLLVL.

This rearrangement joins TRBV19 to TRBJ2-1; D unclear. The V gene lost 5 bases and the J gene lost 6 bases, with 11 bases spanning the gap. From germline, CDR1 is LNHDA and CDR2 SQIVND (reference sequence). The CDR3 has 13 amino acids. The CDR3 region is CASSSHLGNEQFF. CDR3 nucleotide sequence: TGTGCCAGTAGTTCGCATCTAGGCAATGAGCAGTTCTTC. Full variable domain (outside the CDR3, taken from reference TRBV19 and TRBJ2-1): DGGITQSPKYLFRKEGQNVTLSCEQNLNHDAMYWYRQDPGQGLRLIYYSQIVNDFQKGDIAEGYSVSREKKESFPLTVTSAQKNPTAFYLCASSSHLGNEQFFGPGTRLTVL.

The V call is TRBV6-1, the J call TRBJ2-7; D might be TRBD1 (6 bases). This CDR3 has 14 amino acids. Germline CDR1 MNHNS, CDR2 SASEGT. Trimming stripped 6 bases from V and 4 bases from J, with 16 bases between. The CDR3 region is CASRPGTPPYEQYF. CDR3 nucleotide sequence: TGTGCCAGCAGACCCGGGACACCGCCTTACGAGCAGTACTTC.

This rearrangement joins TRBV7-9 to TRBJ2-4, with TRBD2 matching 10 bases. Germline V CDR1 and CDR2: SEHNR, FQNEAQ (reference sequence). CDR3 size: 16 residues. V lost 3 bases and J lost 7; bases outside the gene matches: 9. In DNA form, the CDR3 reads TGTGCCAGCAGCTTGGTAGGAGCGGGAGGGCGGAACATTCAGTACTTC. Residues: CASSLVGAGGRNIQYF.

The chain links TRBV21-1 to TRBJ2-5; whether TRBD1, the table's D call, matches the DNA was not checked. TRBV21-1 is noted as a pseudogene. The CDR3 has 15 residues. The CDR3 nucleotides read TGTGCCAGCAGCAAAGTTATTGGGGGCGGAGAGACCCAGTACTTC. It translates to CASSKVIGGGETQYF.

This clone was detected only once. This sequence joins TRBV5-1 and TRBJ2-7; 10 positions agree with TRBD1. CDR1 and CDR2 (germline): SGHRS, YFSETQ. After removal of 3 bases from V and 2 bases from J, the junction contained 8 bases not matched to a gene. The CDR3 extends over 16 amino acids. The DNA of the CDR3 is TGCGCCAGCAGCTCCTACCGGGACAGGGGTCCCTACGAGCAGTACTTC. Its protein is CASSSYRDRGPYEQYF.